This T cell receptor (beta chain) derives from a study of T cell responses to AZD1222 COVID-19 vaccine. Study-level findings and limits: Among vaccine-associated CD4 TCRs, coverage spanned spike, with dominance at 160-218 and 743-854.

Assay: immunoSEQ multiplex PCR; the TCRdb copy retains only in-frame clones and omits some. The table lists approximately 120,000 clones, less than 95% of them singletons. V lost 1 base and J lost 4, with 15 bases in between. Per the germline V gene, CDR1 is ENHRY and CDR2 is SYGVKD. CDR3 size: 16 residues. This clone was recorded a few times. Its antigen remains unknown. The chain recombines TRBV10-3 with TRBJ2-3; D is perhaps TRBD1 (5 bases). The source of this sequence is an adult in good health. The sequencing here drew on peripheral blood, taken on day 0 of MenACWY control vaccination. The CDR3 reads CAISEWEGESADTQYF. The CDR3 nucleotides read TGTGCCATCAGTGAGTGGGAAGGGGAATCGGCAGATACGCAGTATTTT.